The clone carrying this TCR beta chain has more than one count but fewer than ten. The length of the CDR3 is 15 residues. Per the germline V gene, CDR1 is SGDLS and CDR2 is YYNGEE. V lost 2 bases to trimming and J lost 5 bases; unmatched junction nucleotides: 6. Previously described methods and listed TCR primers produced bulk TCR libraries. TCRdb reprocessed the PCR reads via MiXCR and lists one record per CDR3 protein. The sample has about half a million distinct CDR3 sequences, about 21% seen once. This specimen comes from a study of molecular identifiers for immune sequencing clone quantification.

The sequence was collected from a human donor in good health. Some libraries in this study had Jurkat cell RNA spiked in. V and J are TRBV9 and TRBJ1-5, with 8 bases fitting TRBD1. The sequencing input was naive CD8+ T cells from blood, with Jurkat cell RNA spiked in. Subset: FACS-sorted CD8+CD4-CCR7+CD45RA+ naive T cells. The CDR3 bases are TGTGCCAGCAGCGTTGGGACAGGCGTTCATCAGCCCCAGCATTTT. This sequence encodes CASSVGTGVHQPQHF.